Listed below are T cell receptor beta chains from one sample, sequenced in a study of T cells in Graves' hyperthyroidism and ophthalmopathy. TCRdb redid the calling of the multiplex PCR reads with MiXCR, one entry per CDR3 protein. The data hold some 770,000 distinct CDR3 sequences, with roughly 17% observed a single time. The source material was blood. These receptors originate from a man younger than 30 with Graves' hyperthyroidism. Both conserved end residues are part of each CDR3. A D gene is named only where the DNA matches it firmly. Size is omitted from some rows. Given values are once, few, many or a class for expanded clones.

D,J,size,V,CDR3,DNA
TRBD2,TRBJ2-7,many,TRBV27,CASSLAGATLEQYF,TGTGCCAGCAGTTTAGCGGGAGCCACTTTAGAGCAGTACTTC
.,TRBJ1-2,many,TRBV2,CASRARSGYTF,TGTGCCAGCAGGGCCAGGAGTGGCTACACCTTC
.,TRBJ2-7,many,TRBV28,CASSFSPDIVEQYF,TGTGCCAGCAGTTTTAGTCCGGACATCGTCGAGCAGTACTTC
TRBD2,TRBJ2-1,.,TRBV20-1,CSARDASSGNYNEQFF,TGCAGTGCTAGAGATGCGAGTAGCGGGAACTACAATGAGCAGTTCTTC
TRBD1,TRBJ1-1,many,TRBV2,CASSNDRAATEAFF,TGTGCCAGCAGTAACGACAGGGCGGCCACTGAAGCTTTCTTT
.,TRBJ1-3,.,TRBV18,CASSQARQAGGNTIYF,TGTGCCAGCTCCCAAGCCCGGCAGGCCGGGGGAAACACCATATATTTT
TRBD2,TRBJ2-3,many,TRBV30,CAWSKSGGAGDTQYF,TGTGCCTGGAGTAAAAGCGGGGGCGCGGGAGATACGCAGTATTTT
.,TRBJ2-7,.,TRBV7-9,CASSHPRGSTGQQYF,TGTGCCAGCAGCCACCCCAGGGGCTCCACCGGGCAGCAGTACTTC
.,TRBJ1-1,once,TRBV29-1,CSVEDLNGGQWGAEAFF,TGCAGCGTTGAAGATCTTAACGGGGGGCAATGGGGCGCTGAAGCTTTCTTT
.,TRBJ2-2,few,TRBV6-1,CASSELRGGNTGELFF,TGTGCCAGCAGTGAACTAAGGGGCGGGAACACCGGGGAGCTGTTTTTT
.,TRBJ2-5,.,TRBV14,CASSHPLGGQETQYF,TGTGCCAGCAGCCACCCTCTGGGGGGCCAAGAGACCCAGTACTTC
.,TRBJ2-7,.,TRBV28,CASTPVYSSYEQYF,TGTGCCAGCACGCCTGTGTACAGCTCCTACGAGCAGTACTTC
.,TRBJ2-6,many,TRBV28,CASGGPPSGANVLTF,TGTGCCAGCGGGGGGCCTCCATCTGGGGCCAACGTCCTGACTTTC
.,TRBJ1-2,.,TRBV7-3,CASSLDRSGYGYTF,TGTGCCAGCAGCTTAGACAGGTCCGGCTATGGCTACACCTTC
.,TRBJ2-1,few,TRBV7-3,CASSSKTGVMYNEQFF,TGTGCCAGCAGCTCTAAAACGGGGGTAATGTACAATGAGCAGTTCTTC
TRBD2,TRBJ2-3,few,TRBV7-6,CASSLRGSKDTQYF,TGTGCCAGCAGCTTACGCGGGAGTAAAGATACGCAGTATTTT
TRBD1,TRBJ1-1,many,TRBV5-1,CASSLRDRGINTEAFF,TGCGCCAGCAGCTTGCGCGACAGGGGTATCAACACTGAAGCTTTCTTT
.,TRBJ2-5,few,TRBV7-9,CASSPFGSQETQYF,TGTGCCAGCAGCCCCTTCGGGTCCCAAGAGACCCAGTACTTC
.,TRBJ1-5,few,TRBV6-2/TRBV6-3,CASSLLVADNQPQHF,TGTGCCAGCAGTTTACTCGTGGCAGACAATCAGCCCCAGCATTTT
.,TRBJ1-1,.,TRBV20-1,CSALGANTEAFF,TGCAGTGCTCTTGGGGCTAACACTGAAGCTTTCTTT
.,TRBJ2-3,few,TRBV19,CASTSDDTQYF,TGTGCCAGTACTTCAGATGATACGCAGTATTTT
.,TRBJ2-2,.,TRBV5-6,CASSLVDNTGELFF,TGTGCCAGCAGCTTGGTGGATAACACCGGGGAGCTGTTTTTT
TRBD2,TRBJ2-7,.,TRBV2,CASRGLAAYEQYF,TGTGCCAGCAGAGGACTAGCGGCCTACGAGCAGTACTTC
.,TRBJ2-4,many,TRBV12-3/TRBV12-4,CASTFSSPANIQYF,TGTGCCAGCACCTTCAGCTCCCCGGCAAACATTCAGTACTTC
TRBD1,TRBJ1-5,few,TRBV7-2,CASSPGQGGQQPQHF,TGTGCCAGCAGCCCCGGACAGGGGGGGCAACAGCCCCAGCATTTT
TRBD2,TRBJ2-3,many,TRBV9,CASSANGLAGAGKDTQYF,TGTGCCAGCAGCGCAAACGGACTAGCGGGAGCAGGGAAAGATACGCAGTATTTT
TRBD2,TRBJ2-1,few,TRBV11-3,CASSYPSGGGGLDEQFF,TGTGCCAGTAGCTACCCTAGCGGGGGGGGGGGTCTGGATGAGCAGTTCTTC
TRBD2,TRBJ2-3,.,TRBV7-9,CASSLLAVASTDTQYF,TGTGCCAGCAGCTTACTAGCGGTCGCTAGCACAGATACGCAGTATTTT
.,TRBJ2-6,.,TRBV5-1,CASSLGTNSGANVLTF,TGCGCCAGCAGCTTGGGCACCAACTCTGGGGCCAACGTCCTGACTTTC
TRBD1,TRBJ1-4,many,TRBV29-1,CSAWTGRNEKLFF,TGCAGCGCCTGGACAGGACGTAATGAAAAACTGTTTTTT
.,TRBJ2-5,.,TRBV7-9,CASSLGRGGETQYF,TGTGCCAGCAGCCTTGGCCGAGGCGGGGAGACCCAGTACTTC
TRBD2,TRBJ2-7,many,TRBV20-1,CSARHRGRTPHEQYF,TGCAGTGCTAGGCATCGCGGGAGGACCCCACACGAGCAGTACTTC
.,TRBJ2-3,few,TRBV2,CASSEDSPSLDTQYF,TGTGCCAGCAGTGAAGATAGCCCCAGCCTAGATACGCAGTATTTT
TRBD2,TRBJ2-3,many,TRBV5-1,CASSFPEVGLAGNTDTQYF,TGCGCCAGCAGCTTCCCTGAAGTCGGACTAGCGGGAAACACAGATACGCAGTATTTT
TRBD1,TRBJ2-1,many,TRBV7-2,CASSFTGGEQFF,TGTGCCAGCAGCTTTACAGGGGGGGAGCAGTTCTTC
TRBD2,TRBJ2-1,few,TRBV5-1,CASSLVGEGYNEQFF,TGCGCCAGCAGCTTGGTGGGGGAGGGCTACAATGAGCAGTTCTTC
.,TRBJ2-2,.,TRBV12-3/TRBV12-4,CASSPATAENTGELFF,TGTGCCAGCAGTCCGGCGACAGCAGAAAACACCGGGGAGCTGTTTTTT
TRBD2,TRBJ2-3,few,TRBV20-1,CSAPGLATDTQYF,TGCAGTGCCCCGGGACTAGCGACAGATACGCAGTATTTT
.,TRBJ2-1,many,TRBV20-1,CSAPSAGPSSYNEQFF,TGCAGTGCGCCATCCGCCGGGCCGAGCTCCTACAATGAGCAGTTCTTC
.,TRBJ1-5,.,TRBV7-8,CASSPKGGDQPQHF,TGTGCCAGCAGCCCCAAGGGCGGGGATCAGCCCCAGCATTTT
.,TRBJ1-3,many,TRBV7-2,CASSLRVGNTIYF,TGTGCCAGCAGCTTAAGAGTAGGAAACACCATATATTTT
TRBD1,TRBJ1-5,many,TRBV6-6,CASSYSQTGILHQPQHF,TGTGCCAGCAGTTACTCCCAGACAGGGATCTTGCATCAGCCCCAGCATTTT
TRBD2,TRBJ2-2,few,TRBV5-5,CASSLTKGSGRSTGELFF,TGTGCCAGCAGCTTGACCAAGGGTAGCGGGAGATCGACCGGGGAGCTGTTTTTT
.,TRBJ1-2,many,TRBV12-3/TRBV12-4,CASSLTPATNYGYTF,TGTGCCAGCAGTTTAACCCCAGCCACTAACTATGGCTACACCTTC
TRBD2,TRBJ2-7,few,TRBV20-1,CSASVSGRGSYEQYF,TGCAGTGCTTCCGTTAGCGGGAGAGGCTCCTACGAGCAGTACTTC
.,TRBJ2-7,.,TRBV12-3/TRBV12-4,CASRGDEAYEQYF,TGTGCCAGCAGGGGGGATGAGGCCTACGAGCAGTACTTC
.,TRBJ2-1,few,TRBV7-9,CASSWIGTTPGEQFF,TGTGCCAGCAGCTGGATCGGGACCACCCCTGGAGAGCAGTTCTTC
.,TRBJ2-5,.,TRBV7-3,CASSSGTLATQYF,TGTGCCAGCAGCTCCGGGACCCTAGCGACCCAGTACTTC
.,TRBJ2-1,few,TRBV7-7,CASSPGLRSYNEQFF,TGTGCCAGCAGCCCAGGACTCCGCTCCTACAATGAGCAGTTCTTC
TRBD1,TRBJ2-6,.,TRBV7-9,CASSRTGGAGANVLTF,TGTGCCAGCAGCAGGACAGGGGGAGCTGGGGCCAACGTCCTGACTTTC
.,TRBJ2-7,many,TRBV2,CASSEGLRAYEQYF,TGTGCCAGCAGTGAAGGCCTTCGGGCCTACGAGCAGTACTTC
.,TRBJ2-1,few,TRBV4-2,CASNPARTSSYNEQFF,TGTGCCAGCAACCCGGCTCGAACGTCGTCCTACAATGAGCAGTTCTTC
TRBD1,TRBJ1-4,many,TRBV2,CASSETPGQDNEKLFF,TGTGCCAGCAGCGAGACTCCGGGACAGGATAATGAAAAACTGTTTTTT
TRBD2,TRBJ2-1,few,TRBV9,CASSPGTTSGEQFF,TGTGCCAGCAGCCCGGGGACTACTAGTGGTGAGCAGTTCTTC
.,TRBJ1-5,.,TRBV30,CAWSLGQYQPQHF,TGTGCCTGGAGCCTCGGACAGTATCAGCCCCAGCATTTT
.,TRBJ2-7,many,TRBV20-1,CSARWGGTYEQYF,TGCAGTGCTAGATGGGGAGGCACCTACGAGCAGTACTTC
.,TRBJ2-5,few,TRBV7-2,CASSLSLGHYQETQYF,TGTGCCAGCAGCTTATCTCTTGGACACTACCAAGAGACCCAGTACTTC
TRBD2,TRBJ2-1,few,TRBV7-8,CASTPLTSGKGEQFF,TGTGCCAGCACCCCCTTGACTAGCGGGAAGGGTGAGCAGTTCTTC
TRBD2,TRBJ2-3,.,TRBV11-2,CASSLPGGGGAKDTQYF,TGTGCCAGCAGCTTACCCGGGGGGGGGGGCGCTAAAGATACGCAGTATTTT